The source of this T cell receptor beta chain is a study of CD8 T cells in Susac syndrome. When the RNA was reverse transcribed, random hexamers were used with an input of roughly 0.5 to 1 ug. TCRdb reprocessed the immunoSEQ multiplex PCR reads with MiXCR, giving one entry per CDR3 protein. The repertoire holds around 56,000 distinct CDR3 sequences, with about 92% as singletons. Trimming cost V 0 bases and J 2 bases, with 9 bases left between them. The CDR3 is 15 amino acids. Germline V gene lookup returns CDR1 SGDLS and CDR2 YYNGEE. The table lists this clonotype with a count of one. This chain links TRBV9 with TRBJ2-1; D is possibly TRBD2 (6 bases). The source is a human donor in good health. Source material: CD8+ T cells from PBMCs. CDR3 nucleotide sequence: TGTGCCAGCAGCGTAGGGGGGGAGCCCTACAATGAGCAGTTCTTC. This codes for CASSVGGEPYNEQFF.